This T cell receptor beta chain came from a study of blood T cell repertoires in COVID-19. This clone was found once. Generated by immunoSEQ multiplex PCR, the TCRdb table keeps only in-frame clones and is missing some. Of around 440,000 clones in the sample, approximately 90% were seen once. V lost 1 base and J lost 4; bases outside the gene matches: 6. The germline V gene has CDR1 LGHNA and CDR2 YNFKEQ. The CDR3 is 17 residues long. This sequence joins TRBV4-2 and TRBJ2-3; TRBD2 matches at 12 bases. This receptor was obtained from a woman between 50 and 59 years old with COVID-19, enrolled during active disease. Specimen: peripheral blood. The CDR3 sequence: CASSQVSPSGGADTQYF. CDR3 in DNA: TGTGCCAGCAGCCAAGTCTCTCCTAGCGGGGGGGCAGATACGCAGTATTTT.